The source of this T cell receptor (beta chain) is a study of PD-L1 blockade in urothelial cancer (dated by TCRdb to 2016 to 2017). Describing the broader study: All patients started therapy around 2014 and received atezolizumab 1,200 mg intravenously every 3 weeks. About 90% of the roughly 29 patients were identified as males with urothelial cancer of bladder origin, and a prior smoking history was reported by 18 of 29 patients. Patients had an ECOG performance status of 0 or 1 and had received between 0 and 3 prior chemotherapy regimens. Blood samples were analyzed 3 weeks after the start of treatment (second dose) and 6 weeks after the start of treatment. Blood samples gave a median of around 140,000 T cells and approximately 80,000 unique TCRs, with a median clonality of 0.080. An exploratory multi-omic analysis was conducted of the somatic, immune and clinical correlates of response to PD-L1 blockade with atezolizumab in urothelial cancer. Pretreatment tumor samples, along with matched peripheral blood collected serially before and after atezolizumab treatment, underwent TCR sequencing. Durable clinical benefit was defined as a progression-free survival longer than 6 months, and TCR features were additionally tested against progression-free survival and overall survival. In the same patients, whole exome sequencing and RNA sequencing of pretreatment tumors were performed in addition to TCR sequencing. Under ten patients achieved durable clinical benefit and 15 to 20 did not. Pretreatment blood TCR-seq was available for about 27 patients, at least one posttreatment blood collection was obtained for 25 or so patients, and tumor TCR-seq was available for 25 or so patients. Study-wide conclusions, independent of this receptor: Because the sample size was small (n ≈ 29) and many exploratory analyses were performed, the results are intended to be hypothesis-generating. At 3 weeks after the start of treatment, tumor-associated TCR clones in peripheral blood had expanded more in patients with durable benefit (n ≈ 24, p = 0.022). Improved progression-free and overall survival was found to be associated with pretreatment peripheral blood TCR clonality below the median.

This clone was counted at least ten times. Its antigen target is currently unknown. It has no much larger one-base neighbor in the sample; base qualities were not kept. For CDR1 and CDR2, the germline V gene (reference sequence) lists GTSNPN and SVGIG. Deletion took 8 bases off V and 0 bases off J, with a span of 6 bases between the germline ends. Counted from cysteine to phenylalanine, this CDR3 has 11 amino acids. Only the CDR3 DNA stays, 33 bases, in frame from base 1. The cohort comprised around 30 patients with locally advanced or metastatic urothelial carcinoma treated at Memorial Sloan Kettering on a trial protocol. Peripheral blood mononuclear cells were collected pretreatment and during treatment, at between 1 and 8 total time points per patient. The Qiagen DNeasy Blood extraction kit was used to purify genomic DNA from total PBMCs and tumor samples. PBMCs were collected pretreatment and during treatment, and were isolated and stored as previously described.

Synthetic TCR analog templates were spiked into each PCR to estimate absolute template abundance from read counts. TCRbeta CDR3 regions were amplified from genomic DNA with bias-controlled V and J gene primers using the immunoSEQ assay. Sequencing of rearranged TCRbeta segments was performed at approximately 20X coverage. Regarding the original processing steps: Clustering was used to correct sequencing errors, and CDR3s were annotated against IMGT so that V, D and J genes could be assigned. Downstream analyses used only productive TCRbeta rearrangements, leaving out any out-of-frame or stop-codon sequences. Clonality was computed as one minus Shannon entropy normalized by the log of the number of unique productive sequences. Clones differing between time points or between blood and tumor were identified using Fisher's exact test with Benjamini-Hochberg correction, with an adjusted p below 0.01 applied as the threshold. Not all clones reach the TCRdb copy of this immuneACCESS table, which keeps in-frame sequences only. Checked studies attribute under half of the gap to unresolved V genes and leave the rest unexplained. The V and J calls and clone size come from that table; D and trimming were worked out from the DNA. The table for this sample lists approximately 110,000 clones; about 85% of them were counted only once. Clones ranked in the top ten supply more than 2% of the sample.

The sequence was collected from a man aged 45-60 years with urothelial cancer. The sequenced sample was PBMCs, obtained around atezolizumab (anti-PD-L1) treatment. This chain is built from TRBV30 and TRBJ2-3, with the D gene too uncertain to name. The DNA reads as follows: TGTGCCGCCACAAGCACAGATACGCAGTATTTT. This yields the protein CAATSTDTQYF.